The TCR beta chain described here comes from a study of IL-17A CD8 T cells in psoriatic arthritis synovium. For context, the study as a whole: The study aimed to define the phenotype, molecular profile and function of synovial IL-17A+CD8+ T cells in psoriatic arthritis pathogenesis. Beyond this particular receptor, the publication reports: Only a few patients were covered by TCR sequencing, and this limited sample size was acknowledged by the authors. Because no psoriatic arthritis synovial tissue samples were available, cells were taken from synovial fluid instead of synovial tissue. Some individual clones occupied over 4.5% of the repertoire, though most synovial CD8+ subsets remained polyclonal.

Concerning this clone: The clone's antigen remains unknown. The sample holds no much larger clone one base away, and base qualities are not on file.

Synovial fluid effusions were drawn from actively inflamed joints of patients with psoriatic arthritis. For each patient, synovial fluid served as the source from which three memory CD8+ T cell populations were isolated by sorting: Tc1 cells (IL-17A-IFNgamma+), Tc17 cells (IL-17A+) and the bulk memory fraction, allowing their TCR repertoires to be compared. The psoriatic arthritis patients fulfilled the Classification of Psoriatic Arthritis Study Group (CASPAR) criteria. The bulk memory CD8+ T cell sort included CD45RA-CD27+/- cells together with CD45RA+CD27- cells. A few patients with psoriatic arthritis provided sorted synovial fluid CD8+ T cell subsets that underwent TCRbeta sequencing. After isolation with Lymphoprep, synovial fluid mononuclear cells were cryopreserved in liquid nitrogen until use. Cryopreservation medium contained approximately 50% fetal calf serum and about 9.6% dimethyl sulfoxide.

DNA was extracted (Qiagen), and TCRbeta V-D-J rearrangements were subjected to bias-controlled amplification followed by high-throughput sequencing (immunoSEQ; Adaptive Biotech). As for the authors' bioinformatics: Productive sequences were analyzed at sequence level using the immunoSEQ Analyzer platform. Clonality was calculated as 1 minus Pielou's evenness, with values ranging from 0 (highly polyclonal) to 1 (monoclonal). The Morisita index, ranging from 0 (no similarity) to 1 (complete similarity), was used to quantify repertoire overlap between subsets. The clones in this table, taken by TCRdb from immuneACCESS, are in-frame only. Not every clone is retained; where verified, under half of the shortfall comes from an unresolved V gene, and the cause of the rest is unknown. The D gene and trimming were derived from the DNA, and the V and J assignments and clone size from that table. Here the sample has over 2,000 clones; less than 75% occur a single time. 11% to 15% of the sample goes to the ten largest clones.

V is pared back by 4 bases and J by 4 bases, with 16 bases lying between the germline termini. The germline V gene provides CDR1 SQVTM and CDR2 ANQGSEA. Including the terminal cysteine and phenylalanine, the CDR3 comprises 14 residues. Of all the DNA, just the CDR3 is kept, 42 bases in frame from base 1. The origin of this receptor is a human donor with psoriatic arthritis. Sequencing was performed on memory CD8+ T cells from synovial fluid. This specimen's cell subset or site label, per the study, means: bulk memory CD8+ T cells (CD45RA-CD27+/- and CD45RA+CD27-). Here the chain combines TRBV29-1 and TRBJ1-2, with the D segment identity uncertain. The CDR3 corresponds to CSVVFWGDAYGYTF. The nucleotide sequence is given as TGCAGCGTTGTCTTTTGGGGAGACGCCTATGGCTACACCTTC.